Listed below are T cell receptor beta chains from one sample, sequenced in a study of immune characterization of retroperitoneal liposarcoma. In TCRdb, the PCR reads were re-called with MiXCR into one record per CDR3 protein. The profile shows over 10,000 distinct CDR3 sequences, approximately 48% of them singletons. Sequenced input: tumor tissue. These receptors all stem from a female donor with retroperitoneal liposarcoma. Each CDR3 is given with its conserved first and last residue. Fields, in order: V gene, clone size, J gene, D gene, CDR3 protein, CDR3 DNA. D genes are given only for firm matches. Part of the rows lack a size; the others show once, few, many or a class for expanded clones.

V: TRBV6-8
size: -
J: TRBJ1-5
D: -
CDR3: CASSTAGNQPQHF
DNA: TGTGCCAGCAGTACGGCAGGCAATCAGCCCCAGCATTTT

V: TRBV4-1
size: -
J: TRBJ2-1
D: -
CDR3: CASSQRGGRSYEQFF
DNA: TGCGCCAGCAGCCAAAGGGGGGGCAGGTCCTACGAGCAGTTCTTC

V: TRBV7-2
size: few
J: TRBJ2-3
D: TRBD2
CDR3: CASSLASGPTDTQYF
DNA: TGTGCCAGCAGCTTGGCTAGCGGGCCCACAGATACGCAGTATTTT

V: TRBV28
size: -
J: TRBJ2-1
D: TRBD2
CDR3: CASSLTSGSRNEQFF
DNA: TGTGCCAGCAGTTTAACTAGCGGGAGTAGGAATGAGCAGTTCTTC

V: TRBV6-1
size: few
J: TRBJ2-1
D: -
CDR3: CASSEALGAGYEQFF
DNA: TGTGCCAGCAGTGAAGCGCTAGGGGCTGGATATGAGCAGTTCTTC

V: TRBV7-6
size: -
J: TRBJ2-5
D: -
CDR3: CASKGSPGSEQYF
DNA: TGTGCCAGCAAGGGGTCCCCCGGAAGTGAGCAGTACTTC

V: TRBV7-6
size: -
J: TRBJ2-5
D: TRBD1
CDR3: CASSLVSGQGPYERFF
DNA: TGTGCCAGCAGCTTAGTTTCCGGACAGGGTCCCTACGAGCGGTTCTTC

V: TRBV10-2
size: -
J: TRBJ2-7
D: -
CDR3: CASEKGTSYEQYF
DNA: TGCGCCAGTGAGAAAGGTACATCCTACGAGCAGTACTTC

V: TRBV6-1
size: -
J: TRBJ2-3
D: -
CDR3: CASSEDPRARSQYF
DNA: TGTGCCAGCAGTGAAGATCCGAGGGCCCGATCGCAGTATTTT

V: TRBV12-3/TRBV12-4
size: -
J: TRBJ2-1
D: -
CDR3: CASSFGRVSAWYF
DNA: TGTGCCAGCAGCTTCGGACGGGTCTCGGCATGGTACTTC

V: TRBV6-1
size: -
J: TRBJ2-4
D: -
CDR3: CASKYGTDIQYF
DNA: TGTGCCAGCAAATATGGGACGGACATTCAGTACTTC

V: TRBV6-1
size: many
J: TRBJ2-1
D: TRBD1
CDR3: CASRQGVTQQTETQFF
DNA: TGTGCCAGCAGGCAGGGGGTGACCCAGCAGACGGAGACCCAGTTCTTC

V: TRBV7-8
size: -
J: TRBJ2-1
D: TRBD2
CDR3: CASSPRLAGGIDEQSF
DNA: TGTGCCAGCAGCCCGAGACTAGCGGGGGGTATAGATGAGCAGTCCTTC

V: TRBV6-1
size: -
J: TRBJ2-3
D: -
CDR3: CASSEAVFSHTDTQYF
DNA: TGTGCCAGCAGTGAGGCCGTCTTTTCGCACACAGATACGCAGTATTTT

V: TRBV14
size: once
J: TRBJ2-5
D: -
CDR3: CASSQALRGAQYF
DNA: TGTGCCAGCAGCCAAGCTCTTAGGGGGGCCCAGTACTTC

V: TRBV6-1
size: -
J: TRBJ2-7
D: TRBD1
CDR3: CASSTRQGGYNEQYF
DNA: TGTGCCAGCAGTACTCGACAGGGGGGCTACAATGAGCAGTACTTC

V: TRBV27
size: -
J: TRBJ2-1
D: -
CDR3: CASSLTANSYEQFF
DNA: TGTGCCAGCAGTTTGACGGCCAACTCCTACGAGCAGTTCTTC

V: TRBV10-3
size: once
J: TRBJ2-1
D: TRBD1
CDR3: CAISDSSGGQGAPSSYEQFF
DNA: TGTGCCATCAGTGACAGTTCAGGAGGACAGGGGGCACCTAGCTCCTACGAGCAGTTCTTC

V: TRBV6-1
size: -
J: TRBJ2-1
D: TRBD1
CDR3: CASRQGTNNEQFF
DNA: TGTGCCAGCAGACAGGGGACCAACAATGAGCAGTTCTTC

V: TRBV11-2
size: -
J: TRBJ2-3
D: -
CDR3: CASSLGSGPAGTDTQYF
DNA: TGTGCCAGCAGCTTAGGGTCTGGCCCAGCGGGCACAGATACGCAGTATTTT